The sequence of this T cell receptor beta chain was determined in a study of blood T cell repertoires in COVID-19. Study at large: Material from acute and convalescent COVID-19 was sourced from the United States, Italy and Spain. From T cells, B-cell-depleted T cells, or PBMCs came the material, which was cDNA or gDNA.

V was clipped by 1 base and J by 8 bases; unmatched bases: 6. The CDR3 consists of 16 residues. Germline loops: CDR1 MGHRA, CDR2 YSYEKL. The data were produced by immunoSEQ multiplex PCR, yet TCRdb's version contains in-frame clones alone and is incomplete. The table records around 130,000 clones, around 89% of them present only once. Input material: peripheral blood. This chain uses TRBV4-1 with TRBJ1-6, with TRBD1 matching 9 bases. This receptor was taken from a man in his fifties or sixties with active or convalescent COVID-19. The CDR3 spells CASSQVSRTGDSPLHF. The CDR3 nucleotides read TGCGCCAGCAGCCAAGTGTCCCGGACAGGGGATTCACCCCTCCACTTT.